The 19 T cell receptor beta chains presented below share a single source sample, sequenced in a study of blood T cell repertoires in COVID-19. Libraries were prepared by immunoSEQ multiplex PCR; TCRdb keeps only in-frame clonotypes and omits some of them. The table lists hundreds of thousands of clones, roughly 86% of them singletons. Input material: peripheral blood. Every receptor here comes from a woman aged 55-70 years with COVID-19, enrolled during active disease.

The chain is built from TRBV5-1 and TRBJ2-5; a possible D gene is TRBD1 (6 bases). Deletions cut 4 bases from V and 5 bases from J, with 18 bases between. CDR3 length: 15 amino acids. Germline CDR1 and CDR2: SGHRS and YFSETQ. CDR3: CASSPVGTGLETQYF. In nucleotides, the CDR3 is TGCGCCAGCAGCCCGGTAGGTACAGGGCTCGAGACCCAGTACTTC.

The V gene is TRBV30, the J gene TRBJ2-1, with 7 bases lining up with TRBD1. V lost 0 bases, J lost 10 bases, and 6 bases stayed unmatched. The V gene's germline CDR1 is GTSNPN and CDR2 SVGIG (reference sequence). The CDR3 extends over 13 amino acids. The CDR3 bases are TGTGCCTGGAGTGTAGGGGGCGCCCGGGAGCAGTTCTTC. Protein product: CAWSVGGAREQFF.

This sequence joins TRBV5-1 and TRBJ2-5, with 13 bases fitting TRBD2. The CDR3 loop spans 17 amino acids. The germline CDR1 and CDR2 sequences are SGHRS and YFSETQ. With 2 bases clipped from V and 2 bases from J, the junction kept 6 bases outside the gene matches. CDR3 bases: TGCGCCAGCAGCTTCACTAGCGGGGGGGCGCGGCAAGAGACCCAGTACTTC. It translates to CASSFTSGGARQETQYF.

V gene TRBV7-2 combines with J gene TRBJ1-5; D is ambiguous. Trimming stripped 0 bases from V and 2 bases from J, with 5 bases between. CDR1 SGHTA and CDR2 FQGNSA come from the germline V gene. CDR3 length equals 14 residues. The CDR3 DNA follows: TGTGCCAGCAGCTTAGCGGCCCGCAATCAGCCCCAGCATTTT. Protein: CASSLAARNQPQHF.

This clone was seen ten or more times. Here the CDR3 reads CASGIQGAEQYF. The CDR3, as DNA: TGTGCTAGTGGCATCCAGGGGGCCGAGCAGTACTTC. The rearrangement uses TRBV12-5 and TRBJ2-7; 8 bases line up with TRBD1. The ends lost 6 bases at V and 6 bases at J; junction bases unmatched: 4. Germline values: CDR1 LGHNT, CDR2 FRNRAP. The CDR3 has 12 amino acids.

The chain recombines TRBV10-3 with TRBJ1-2, with 10 positions matching TRBD1. The ends lost 6 bases at V and 6 bases at J; junction bases unmatched: 1. This CDR3 contains 12 residues. Germline loops: CDR1 ENHRY, CDR2 SYGVKD. The CDR3 is CAIRTGGNGYTF. As DNA, the CDR3 is TGTGCCATCAGGACAGGGGGCAATGGCTACACCTTC.

The rearrangement links TRBV2 to TRBJ2-3, with 7 positions matching TRBD1. V lost 5 bases and J lost 2; bases outside the gene matches: 4. The CDR3 is made up of 14 amino acids. Germline V gives CDR1 SNHLY, CDR2 FYNNEI. This chain's CDR3 is CASSNRGYTDTQYF. The CDR3 region has the DNA TGTGCCAGCAGTAACAGGGGCTACACAGATACGCAGTATTTT. The entire variable domain, with the rest obtained from reference TRBV2 and TRBJ2-3, is as follows: EPEVTQTPSHQVTQMGQEVILRCVPISNHLYFYWYRQILGQKVEFLVSFYNNEISEKSEIFDDQFSVERPDGSNFTLKIRSTKLEDSAMYFCASSNRGYTDTQYFGPGTRLTVL.

The rearrangement joins TRBV7-6 to TRBJ1-2; D remains ambiguous. The CDR3 spans 15 residues. The germline CDR1 and CDR2 sequences are SGHVS and FNYEAQ. The germline V and J ends were trimmed by 5 bases and 4 bases, with 17 bases remaining between them. The CDR3 loop reads CASSREVADLYGYTF. The CDR3, as DNA: TGTGCCAGCAGCCGTGAGGTGGCAGACCTCTATGGCTACACCTTC.

The sample holds a few counts of this clone. The chain joins TRBV9 to TRBJ1-1; 10 bases line up with TRBD1. CDR3 length: 15 amino acids. The V gene end was trimmed by 4 bases and the J gene end by 5 bases; junction bases not matched to a gene: 8. Germline V CDR1 and CDR2: SGDLS, YYNGEE. The CDR3 DNA reads TGTGCCAGCAGCATTACCGGGACAGGGGATACTGAAGCTTTCTTT. Its translation is CASSITGTGDTEAFF.

This sequence joins TRBV5-1 and TRBJ2-7, with 8 bases fitting TRBD1. The germline CDR1 and CDR2 sequences are SGHRS and YFSETQ. The V and J ends lost 5 bases and 3 bases, in that order; junction bases with no gene match: 7. This CDR3 has 14 amino acids. The CDR3 nucleotides read TGCGCCAGCAGAGAGGGGGACAGGTTCTACGAGCAGTACTTC. Residues: CASREGDRFYEQYF.

On this clone itself: Other DNA sequences in the same sample also yield this CDR3. The chain joins TRBV7-2 to TRBJ1-6; 9 bases agree with TRBD1. The junction had 3 bases not matched to a gene; V was cut back by 5 bases and J by 4 bases. CDR1 SGHTA and CDR2 FQGNSA come from the germline V gene. The CDR3 sequence is 15 residues long. This CDR3 reads CASSPGTGYNSPLHF. CDR3 sequence (DNA): TGTGCCAGCAGCCCCGGGACAGGGTATAATTCACCCCTCCACTTT.

The chain joins TRBV5-1 to TRBJ1-1; 8 positions match TRBD1. Per the germline V gene, CDR1 is SGHRS and CDR2 is YFSETQ. V dropped 0 bases and J dropped 0; count of bases not matched to a gene: 4. This CDR3 has 16 residues. The DNA for the CDR3 is TGCGCCAGCAGCTTGGAAGGGACAGGAGTGAACACTGAAGCTTTCTTT. This codes for CASSLEGTGVNTEAFF. The full variable domain, in which reference TRBV5-1 and TRBJ1-1 provide the parts outside the CDR3, is KAGVTQTPRYLIKTRGQQVTLSCSPISGHRSVSWYQQTPGQGLQFLFEYFSETQRNKGNFPGRFSGRQFSNSRSEMNVSTLELGDSALYLCASSLEGTGVNTEAFFGQGTRLTVV.

The chain links TRBV29-1 to TRBJ2-6; 7 bases align to TRBD1. Per germline, CDR1 SQVTM and CDR2 ANQGSEA. J gave up 2 bases and V 6 bases, and 7 bases lay outside the gene matches. The CDR3 totals 15 residues. The CDR3 here is CSVVGGGTGANVLTF. For the CDR3, the DNA is TGCAGCGTGGTAGGGGGCGGCACTGGGGCCAACGTCCTGACTTTC.

In the case of this clone: Other nucleotide sequences from this sample produce the same CDR3. V is TRBV12-3 or TRBV12-4 and J is TRBJ2-7; 7 nucleotides match TRBD1. This CDR3 is 12 amino acids long. The V gene end was trimmed by 5 bases and the J gene end by 3 bases; junction bases not matched to a gene: 1. This chain's CDR3 is CASSRQGYEQYF. The CDR3 bases are TGTGCCAGCAGTCGACAGGGCTACGAGCAGTACTTC.

This clone was counted between two and nine times. The chain combines TRBV7-9 with TRBJ2-3; 9 nucleotides align to TRBD2. CDR1 SEHNR and CDR2 FQNEAQ come from the germline V gene (reference sequence). The CDR3 extends over 15 amino acids. Losses at the gene ends were 6 bases for V and 0 bases for J; bases not matched to a gene: 4. The CDR3 DNA follows: TGTGCCAGCAGTATTAGCGGGGGCAGCACAGATACGCAGTATTTT. It is translated as CASSISGGSTDTQYF.

The chain has TRBV30 and TRBJ1-6; D possibly corresponds to TRBD1 (5 bases). Germline values: CDR1 GTSNPN, CDR2 SVGIG (reference sequence). The CDR3 length is 15 residues. Trimming removed 3 bases from V and 4 bases from J, with 13 bases in between. This CDR3 reads CAWSPGHTYNSPLHF. The CDR3 DNA sequence: TGTGCCTGGAGCCCCGGACACACTTATAATTCACCCCTCCACTTT. Together with reference TRBV30 and TRBJ1-6, the CDR3 gives the full variable domain: SQTIHQWPATLVQPVGSPLSLECTVEGTSNPNLYWYRQAAGRGLQLLFYSVGIGQISSEVPQNLSASRPQDRQFILSSKKLLLSDSGFYLCAWSPGHTYNSPLHFGNGTRLTVT.

On this clone itself: Within the sample, other DNA sequences also encode this same CDR3. The chain has TRBV12-5 and TRBJ1-1; D not resolved. CDR1 is LGHNT and CDR2 is FRNRAP in the germline V gene. This CDR3 comprises 13 residues. V dropped 1 base and J dropped 4 bases, with 7 bases sitting between them. Written as DNA, the CDR3 is TGTGCTAGTGGTTTGGGGGGAGGCACTGAAGCTTTCTTT. The encoded protein is CASGLGGGTEAFF.

The chain links TRBV3-1 (or the pseudogene TRBV3-2) to TRBJ1-3; D remains unclear. The CDR3 length is 13 residues. Germline loops: CDR1 LGHDT, CDR2 YNNKEL (reference sequence). V gave up 0 bases and J gave up 14 bases, with 14 bases separating them. The CDR3 DNA reads as TGTGCCAGCAGCCAAGACCGTGGGAGGTTCGTATATTTT. Protein product: CASSQDRGRFVYF.

The chain combines TRBV11-2 with TRBJ2-7; possibly TRBD1 for D (5 bases). Trimming shortened V by 1 base and J by 1 base, and 8 bases separated the two germline ends. The CDR3 loop spans 14 amino acids. CDR1 is SGHAT and CDR2 is FQNNGV in the germline V gene. The CDR3 DNA is TGTGCCAGCAGCTTAGGAGACAGTTCCTACGAGCAGTACTTC. It encodes CASSLGDSSYEQYF.